The rows below give T cell receptor beta chains drawn from one sample of a study of blood T cell repertoires in COVID-19. Profiling relied on immunoSEQ multiplex PCR, and the TCRdb table lists in-frame clones only, not all of them. The sample yields approximately 90,000 clones, approximately 79% seen once. The sample consisted of peripheral blood. These TCRs come from a man in his 70s with acute or convalescent COVID-19. Both conserved end residues are part of each CDR3. D genes are given only for firm matches. Size is stated for part of the rows, as once, few or many counts, or as a class when the clone is expanded.

CASSTPGSGGADTQYF	TGTGCCAGCAGTACCCCGGGTAGCGGGGGAGCAGATACGCAGTATTTT	NA	TRBV6-2/TRBV6-3	TRBD2	TRBJ2-3
CASSQDLAGGAETQYF	TGTGCCAGCAGCCAAGATCTAGCGGGGGGCGCGGAGACCCAGTACTTC	NA	TRBV3-1/TRBV3-2	TRBD2	TRBJ2-5
CASSERLGGTEAFF	TGTGCCAGCAGCGAACGTCTCGGCGGCACTGAAGCTTTCTTT	NA	TRBV9	NA	TRBJ1-1
CAISESRQPTSGSGRRAYNEQFF	TGTGCCATCAGTGAGTCCAGGCAGCCGACTAGCGGGAGCGGTCGGAGGGCTTACAATGAGCAGTTCTTC	NA	TRBV10-3	TRBD2	TRBJ2-1
CASSEARQSYNEQFF	TGTGCCAGCAGTGAAGCTAGACAGTCCTACAATGAGCAGTTCTTC	NA	TRBV6-1	NA	TRBJ2-1
CASRTAGSTQYF	TGTGCCAGCAGGACGGCGGGGAGTACCCAGTACTTC	NA	TRBV2	NA	TRBJ2-5
CASSLVRSGANVLTF	TGTGCCAGCAGCCTGGTTAGATCTGGGGCCAACGTCCTGACTTTC	NA	TRBV11-2	NA	TRBJ2-6
CASRAQSYNEQFF	TGTGCCAGCAGAGCACAGTCCTACAATGAGCAGTTCTTC	NA	TRBV6-5	NA	TRBJ2-1
CASSLAATGGRETQYF	TGTGCCAGCAGCTTAGCTGCCACAGGGGGACGAGAGACCCAGTACTTC	NA	TRBV7-9	TRBD1	TRBJ2-5
CASSVGLASTDTQYF	TGTGCCAGCAGCGTGGGACTAGCGAGCACAGATACGCAGTATTTT	NA	TRBV5-4	TRBD2	TRBJ2-3
CASSPSGGPREQFF	TGTGCCAGCAGCCCTAGCGGGGGTCCACGGGAGCAGTTCTTC	NA	TRBV7-6	TRBD2	TRBJ2-1
CASSPAGARDTEAFF	TGTGCCAGTAGTCCGGCAGGAGCGAGGGACACTGAAGCTTTCTTT	NA	TRBV19	NA	TRBJ1-1
CASSVSGVGNTIYF	TGTGCCAGCAGCGTATCCGGGGTTGGAAACACCATATATTTT	NA	TRBV9	NA	TRBJ1-3
CASSQQGAGLGNQPQHF	TGTGCCAGCAGCCAACAAGGGGCCGGGTTGGGCAATCAGCCCCAGCATTTT	once	TRBV4-2	NA	TRBJ1-5
CATSLRSYNEQFF	TGTGCCACCAGCCTAAGATCCTACAATGAGCAGTTCTTC	NA	TRBV15	NA	TRBJ2-1
CASSVVGAGVSTDTQYF	TGTGCCAGCAGCGTAGTTGGAGCGGGGGTCTCCACAGATACGCAGTATTTT	NA	TRBV9	TRBD2	TRBJ2-3
CASSMEGTGRQPQHF	TGTGCCAGTAGTATGGAAGGGACAGGTAGACAGCCCCAGCATTTT	NA	TRBV19	TRBD1	TRBJ1-5
CASSEGLGLTDTQYF	TGCGCCAGCAGTGAGGGACTAGGGCTAACAGATACGCAGTATTTT	NA	TRBV10-1	TRBD2	TRBJ2-3
CSASKGARPWPQHF	TGCAGTGCTAGTAAGGGGGCGCGTCCTTGGCCCCAGCATTTT	NA	TRBV20-1	TRBD1	TRBJ1-5
CASSSDPTGSGNTIYF	TGCGCCAGCAGCTCGGACCCGACAGGGTCTGGAAACACCATATATTTT	NA	TRBV5-1	TRBD1	TRBJ1-3
CASSQDLPGEAQPQHF	TGTGCCAGCAGCCAAGATTTACCGGGGGAAGCCCAGCCCCAGCATTTT	NA	TRBV3-1/TRBV3-2	NA	TRBJ1-5
CASRSKTSGGPYNEQFF	TGTGCCAGCAGGTCAAAGACTAGCGGGGGGCCGTACAATGAGCAGTTCTTC	NA	TRBV3-1/TRBV3-2	TRBD2	TRBJ2-1
CASSARGQTSTDTQYF	TGTGCCAGCAGCGCAAGAGGACAGACTAGCACAGATACGCAGTATTTT	NA	TRBV9	NA	TRBJ2-3
CASSKASGGALHGYTF	TGTGCCAGCAGCAAAGCGTCAGGGGGCGCGCTACATGGCTACACCTTC	NA	TRBV21-1	NA	TRBJ1-2
CAGTGNTGELFF	TGTGCCGGCACAGGGAACACCGGGGAGCTGTTTTTT	NA	TRBV28	NA	TRBJ2-2
CASSLARTGDREQYF	TGTGCCAGCAGCTTAGCTCGGACAGGGGATCGCGAGCAGTACTTC	NA	TRBV7-8	TRBD1	TRBJ2-7
CASSFTGAGNEKLFF	TGTGCCAGCAGCTTTACCGGTGCAGGAAATGAAAAACTGTTTTTT	once	TRBV5-4	NA	TRBJ1-4
CASSLAGQAYYGYTF	TGCGCCAGCAGCTTGGCCGGACAGGCATACTATGGCTACACCTTC	NA	TRBV5-1	TRBD1	TRBJ1-2
CASKGGDNQPQHF	TGTGCCAGCAAGGGAGGGGATAATCAGCCCCAGCATTTT	few	TRBV6-6	NA	TRBJ1-5
CSARDPPGNTF	TGCAGTGCTAGAGACCCGCCCGGTAACACCTTC	few	TRBV20-1	NA	TRBJ1-2
CASSPDRGSYNEQFF	TGTGCCAGCAGCCCCGACAGGGGGTCCTACAATGAGCAGTTCTTC	once	TRBV11-2	TRBD1	TRBJ2-1
CASSYRLAGSYEQYF	TGTGCCAGCAGTTATCGACTAGCGGGGAGCTACGAGCAGTACTTC	NA	TRBV28	TRBD2	TRBJ2-7
CASSLRGGGAFF	TGTGCCAGCAGCTTGAGGGGAGGTGGAGCTTTCTTT	NA	TRBV5-4	NA	TRBJ1-1
CASSQDQGWRTDTQYF	TGTGCCAGCAGCCAAGATCAGGGGTGGCGCACAGATACGCAGTATTTT	NA	TRBV3-1/TRBV3-2	NA	TRBJ2-3
CASSPLGRYSGNTIYF	TGCGCCAGCAGCCCCCTGGGGCGATACTCTGGAAACACCATATATTTT	few	TRBV4-1	NA	TRBJ1-3
CASSSGGINEQFF	TGTGCCTCCAGTAGCGGGGGTATAAATGAGCAGTTCTTC	NA	TRBV30	TRBD2	TRBJ2-1
CASTKTGGMLTTEAFF	TGTGCCAGCACCAAAACAGGGGGTATGTTGACCACTGAAGCTTTCTTT	NA	TRBV5-4	TRBD1	TRBJ1-1
CASSLLAGGDSPLHF	TGCGCCAGCAGCTTGCTTGCAGGGGGCGATTCACCCCTCCACTTT	NA	TRBV5-1	TRBD1	TRBJ1-6
CASSQRRGSNEKLFF	TGTGCCAGCAGCCAAAGACGAGGATCTAATGAAAAACTGTTTTTT	NA	TRBV16	NA	TRBJ1-4
CASSERQGAGSPLHF	TGTGCCAGCAGTGAAAGACAGGGGGCAGGTTCACCCCTCCACTTT	few	TRBV2	TRBD1	TRBJ1-6
CASSWAGQPQHF	TGTGCCAGCAGCTGGGCGGGACAGCCCCAGCATTTT	NA	TRBV7-2	NA	TRBJ1-5
CAISNQGAEYGYTF	TGTGCCATCAGTAACCAGGGGGCAGAATATGGCTACACCTTC	few	TRBV10-3	TRBD1	TRBJ1-2
CASRQVRYEQYF	TGTGCCAGCAGGCAGGTTCGCTACGAGCAGTACTTC	few	TRBV2	NA	TRBJ2-7
CAISDGQGGEGYTF	TGTGCCATCAGTGATGGACAGGGTGGAGAGGGCTACACCTTC	NA	TRBV10-3	TRBD1	TRBJ1-2
CASSSGTVNEKLFF	TGTGCCAGCAGCTCCGGGACAGTCAATGAAAAACTGTTTTTT	NA	TRBV7-9	TRBD1	TRBJ1-4